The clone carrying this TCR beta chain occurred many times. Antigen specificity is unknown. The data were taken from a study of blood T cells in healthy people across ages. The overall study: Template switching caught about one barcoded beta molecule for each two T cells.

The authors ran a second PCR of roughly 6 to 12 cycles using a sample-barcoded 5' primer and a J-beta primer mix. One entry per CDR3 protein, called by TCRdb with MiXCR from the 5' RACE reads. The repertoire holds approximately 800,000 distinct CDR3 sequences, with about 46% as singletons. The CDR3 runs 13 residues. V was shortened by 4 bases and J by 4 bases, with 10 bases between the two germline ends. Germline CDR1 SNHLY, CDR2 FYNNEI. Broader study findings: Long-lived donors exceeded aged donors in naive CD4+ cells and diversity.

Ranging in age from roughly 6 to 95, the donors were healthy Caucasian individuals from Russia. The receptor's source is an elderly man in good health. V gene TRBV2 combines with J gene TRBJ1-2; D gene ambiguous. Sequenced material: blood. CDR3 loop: CASSAAQRYGYTF. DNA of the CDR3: TGTGCCAGCAGTGCCGCCCAACGCTATGGCTACACCTTC.